This T cell receptor beta chain derives from a study of T cell repertoires in cytomegalovirus infection. The CDR3 covers 14 residues. V dropped 6 bases and J dropped 5 bases, with 16 bases sitting between them. CDR1 is SNHLY and CDR2 is FYNNEI in the germline V gene. One entry per CDR3 protein results from TCRdb running MiXCR on the reads. This table has approximately 320,000 distinct CDR3 sequences, more than 8% appearing once. The sample taken for sequencing was PBMCs. The receptor's source is a human donor in good health (CMV status not recorded). Some clones in this sample may be carry-over from other donors' samples. The chain couples TRBV2 to TRBJ1-1; D possibly corresponds to TRBD1 (6 bases). In nucleotides, the CDR3 is TGTGCCAGCAGGCGCGATCCAGGGGTTACTGAAGCTTTCTTT. Encoded protein: CASRRDPGVTEAFF.